These 3 T cell receptor beta chains were sequenced from one sample in a study of control samples from healthy donors and cancer patients. TCRdb's copy holds only in-frame clones and misses some; the assay was immunoSEQ multiplex PCR. The table includes roughly 90,000 clones, roughly four fifths detected once. The sample taken for sequencing was blood. Every receptor here comes from a woman aged 60 to 75 in good health.

This clone was counted a few times. The chain recombines TRBV5-1 with TRBJ2-7; D possibly uses TRBD1 or TRBD2 (5 bases each). There are 14 residues in the CDR3. Germline V gives CDR1 SGHRS, CDR2 YFSETQ. V was cut by 4 bases and J by 1 base, with 12 bases left in between. For the CDR3, the DNA is TGCGCCAGCAGCCCCCGGGACGGATCCTACGAGCAGTACTTC. Translated: CASSPRDGSYEQYF.

CDR3 DNA sequence: TGTGCCAGCAGCTTGACGGACGGGGATTACGAGCAGTACTTC. This gives the protein CASSLTDGDYEQYF. The chain carries TRBV7-8 and TRBJ2-7, with D perhaps TRBD2 (5 bases). The CDR3 has 14 residues. V shed 3 bases and J shed 4 bases, with 13 bases lying between them. Germline lookup yields CDR1 SGHVS and CDR2 FQNEAQ.

This clone turned up a few times. As DNA, the CDR3 is TGTGCCAGCAGCTCCAGGGAGGAGACCCAGTACTTC. Translated, it gives CASSSREETQYF. V usage is TRBV7-2 and J usage is TRBJ2-5; the D call may be TRBD1 or TRBD2 (5 bases each). Germline CDR1 and CDR2: SGHTA and FQGNSA. The length of the CDR3 is 12 residues. Trimming removed 4 bases at V and 5 bases at J, with 8 bases between.